Below, 17 T cell receptor beta chains from the same sample are listed, as sequenced in a study of blood T cell repertoires in COVID-19. Sequenced by immunoSEQ multiplex PCR; TCRdb stores in-frame clones only, minus some. The table has 150,000 to 200,000 clones, about 83% seen once. Input material: peripheral blood. The receptors come from a woman in her sixties or seventies with COVID-19, enrolled during active disease.

This clone occurred once. This chain links TRBV18 with TRBJ2-1, with TRBD1 matching 7 bases. The CDR3 spans 15 residues. The germline V gene has CDR1 KGHSH and CDR2 LQKENI. J was trimmed by 6 bases and V by 5 bases; bases with no gene match: 10. This chain's CDR3 is CASSRTGEKTNEQFF. DNA for the CDR3: TGTGCCAGCTCAAGGACAGGCGAAAAAACCAATGAGCAGTTCTTC.

The chain uses TRBV5-1 and TRBJ2-3; 12 bases are a match to TRBD2. Germline V gene sequence: CDR1 SGHRS, CDR2 YFSETQ. The CDR3 is 16 residues long. V lost 2 bases, J lost 6 bases, and 7 bases stayed unmatched. CDR3 protein: CASSFALAGGPDTQYF. CDR3 coding DNA: TGCGCCAGCAGCTTCGCCCTAGCGGGGGGGCCCGATACGCAGTATTTT.

CDR3 sequence (DNA): TGCGCCAGCGCGCCCCAGGGTACTGGAAACACCATATATTTT. Protein product: CASAPQGTGNTIYF. The chain is built from TRBV10-2 and TRBJ1-3, with a possible D match to TRBD1 (5 bases). Germline assignment: CDR1 WSHSY and CDR2 SAAADI. This CDR3 has 14 amino acids. With 8 bases removed from V and 2 bases from J, the gap between germline ends came to 13 bases.

The chain carries TRBV5-4 and TRBJ2-3, with 10 bases lining up with TRBD2. This CDR3 is 16 amino acids long. V gave up 4 bases and J gave up 1 base; unmatched junction bases: 6. The germline CDR1 and CDR2 sequences are SGHNT and YYREEE (reference sequence). The CDR3 region has the DNA TGTGCCAGCAGCCAAGGGACTAGCGCTCGCACAGATACGCAGTATTTT. It encodes CASSQGTSARTDTQYF.

This chain uses TRBV7-2 with TRBJ2-2; D not resolved. The V end was cut by 1 base, the J end by 7 bases, with 10 bases between. Germline-derived CDR1 and CDR2 are SGHTA and FQGNSA. This CDR3 is built from 14 residues. The CDR3 is CASSLELIRGELFF. The DNA of the CDR3 is TGTGCCAGCAGCTTAGAACTCATCCGCGGGGAGCTGTTTTTT.

This chain connects TRBV13 to TRBJ2-1, with TRBD2 matching 9 bases. With V trimmed by 1 base and J by 7 bases, 8 bases remained unmatched. This CDR3 is 16 amino acids long. Looked up from germline, CDR1 is PRHDT and CDR2 is FYEKMQ (reference sequence). The CDR3 nucleotides read TGTGCCAGCAGCTTAGTAGCGGGGGAGTTTGTTAATGAGCAGTTCTTC. The encoded protein is CASSLVAGEFVNEQFF.

This clone was detected once. The rearrangement uses TRBV3-1 (or the pseudogene TRBV3-2) and TRBJ1-2; TRBD1 matches 9 bases. CDR1 and CDR2 from the germline V gene are LGHDT and YNNKEL (reference sequence). Trimming removed 4 bases from V and 6 bases from J; junction bases left unmatched: 6. The CDR3 runs 14 residues. DNA for the CDR3: TGTGCCAGCAGCCGCAGGGACAGGGATCATGGCTACACCTTC. Encoded protein: CASSRRDRDHGYTF.

This clone was observed once. This rearrangement joins TRBV21-1 to TRBJ2-1; the DNA was not compared with TRBD2, the D call given in the table. TRBV21-1 is designated a pseudogene. There are 16 residues in the CDR3. The CDR3 DNA is TGTGCCAGCAGCATCGGCGGGGGGGCCCCCTACAATGAGCAGTTCTTC. Translating it yields CASSIGGGAPYNEQFF.

The rearrangement joins TRBV18 to TRBJ2-1; TRBD2 might be the D (5 bases). The germline V gene has CDR1 KGHSH and CDR2 LQKENI. V was pared by 5 bases and J by 2 bases, with 7 bases between. The CDR3 is 13 residues long. CDR3 loop: CASSSGTYNEQFF. For the CDR3, the DNA is TGTGCCAGCTCATCCGGGACCTACAATGAGCAGTTCTTC.

J is TRBJ2-2 and V is TRBV30; 7 nucleotides match TRBD2. V shed 4 bases and J 3 bases; nucleotides not matched to a gene: 8. CDR1 is GTSNPN and CDR2 is SVGIG in the germline V gene (reference sequence). The CDR3 is 15 amino acids. The CDR3 reads CAWTWSSGYTGELFF. In DNA form, the CDR3 reads TGTGCCTGGACCTGGTCTAGCGGTTACACCGGGGAGCTGTTTTTT.

The chain employs TRBV19 and TRBJ1-5; 8 bases line up with TRBD1. This CDR3 has 14 residues. Germline CDR1 LNHDA, CDR2 SQIVND (reference sequence). The trim removed 6 bases at V and 9 bases at J, leaving 10 bases unmatched. CDR3 sequence (DNA): TGTGCCAGTAGGACGGGGGCAGGGGGCGCGCCCCAGCATTTT. Its protein product is CASRTGAGGAPQHF.

The V gene is TRBV30, the J gene TRBJ1-5; D gene ambiguous. Trimming pared 2 bases from V and 3 bases from J, leaving 8 bases between. There are 13 residues in the CDR3. Germline V gene sequence: CDR1 GTSNPN, CDR2 SVGIG (reference sequence). CDR3 in amino acids: CAWSSDHNQPQHF. The CDR3, as DNA: TGTGCCTGGAGTAGCGACCACAATCAGCCCCAGCATTTT.

The chain couples TRBV7-9 to TRBJ2-7; TRBD2 matches 7 bases. Trimming removed 2 bases from V and 5 bases from J; junction bases left unmatched: 12. This CDR3 comprises 16 residues. CDR1 is SEHNR and CDR2 is FQNEAQ in the germline V gene (reference sequence). The CDR3 DNA reads as TGTGCCAGCAGCTTACCCCGGGGACTATTCGGCCACGAGCAGTACTTC. Amino acid sequence: CASSLPRGLFGHEQYF.

In nucleotides, the CDR3 is TGTGCCAGCAGCGTACAGGGGCAGGTTAATGAAAAACTGTTTTTT. Encoded protein: CASSVQGQVNEKLFF. The chain links TRBV7-8 to TRBJ1-4, with TRBD1 matching 7 bases. After removal of 5 bases from V and 4 bases from J, the junction contained 7 bases not matched to a gene. In germline, CDR1 is SGHVS, CDR2 FQNEAQ. The CDR3 covers 15 residues.

CDR3 sequence: CAWSQLGGLDGYTF. The CDR3 DNA reads TGTGCCTGGAGCCAGCTAGGGGGCTTGGATGGCTACACCTTC. The chain uses TRBV30 and TRBJ1-2, with TRBD1 matching 7 bases. V was clipped by 3 bases and J by 6 bases; unmatched bases: 10. Germline CDR1 reads GTSNPN; CDR2 reads SVGIG (reference sequence). The CDR3 has 14 residues.

V and J are TRBV28 and TRBJ2-7; weak D call: TRBD1 (6 bases). CDR3 size: 14 residues. The germline V gene has CDR1 MDHEN and CDR2 SYDVKM. Between the trimmed V and J ends, which lost 2 bases and 13 bases, there was a span of 21 bases. CDR3 loop: CASSLNGAGEREYF. In DNA, the CDR3 is TGTGCCAGCAGTTTAAACGGGGCAGGGGAAAGGGAATACTTC.

This chain connects TRBV3-1 (or the pseudogene TRBV3-2) to TRBJ2-7; 10 nucleotides agree with TRBD1. Germline values: CDR1 LGHDT, CDR2 YNNKEL (reference sequence). V lost 4 bases, J lost 6 bases, and 6 bases stayed unmatched. CDR3 size: 14 residues. Here the CDR3 DNA reads TGTGCCAGCAGCCCGCCGGGACAGGGGCCCGAGCAGTACTTC. It yields the protein CASSPPGQGPEQYF.